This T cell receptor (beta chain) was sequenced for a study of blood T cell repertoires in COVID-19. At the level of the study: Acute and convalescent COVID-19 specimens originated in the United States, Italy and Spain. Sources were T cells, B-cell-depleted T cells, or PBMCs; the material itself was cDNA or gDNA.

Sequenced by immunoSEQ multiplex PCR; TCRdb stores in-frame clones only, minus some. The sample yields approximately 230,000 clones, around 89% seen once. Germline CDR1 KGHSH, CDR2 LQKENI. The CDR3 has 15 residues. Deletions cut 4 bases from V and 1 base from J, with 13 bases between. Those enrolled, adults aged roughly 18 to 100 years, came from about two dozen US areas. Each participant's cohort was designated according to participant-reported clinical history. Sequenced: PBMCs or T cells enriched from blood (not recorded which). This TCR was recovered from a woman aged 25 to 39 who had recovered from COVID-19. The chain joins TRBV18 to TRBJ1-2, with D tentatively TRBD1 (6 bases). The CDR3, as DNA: TGTGCCAGCTCACGTAACAGGGAATTTAACTATGGCTACACCTTC. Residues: CASSRNREFNYGYTF.